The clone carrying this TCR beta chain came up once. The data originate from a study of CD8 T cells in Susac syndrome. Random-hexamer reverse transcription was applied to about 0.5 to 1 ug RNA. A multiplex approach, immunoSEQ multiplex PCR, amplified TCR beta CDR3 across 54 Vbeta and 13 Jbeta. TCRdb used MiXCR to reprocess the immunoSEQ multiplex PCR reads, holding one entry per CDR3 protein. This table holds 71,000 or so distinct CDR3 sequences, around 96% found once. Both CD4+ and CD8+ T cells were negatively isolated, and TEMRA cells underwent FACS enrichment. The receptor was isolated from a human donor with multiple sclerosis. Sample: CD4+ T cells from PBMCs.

CDR3 nucleotide sequence: TGTGCCAGCAGTTTATTAGGGACGTCTAGCAACTATGGCTACACCTTC. Protein sequence: CASSLLGTSSNYGYTF. The V call is TRBV12-3 or TRBV12-4, the J call TRBJ1-2; tentative D call: TRBD1 (5 bases). Trimming left V 2 bases short and J 2 bases short, with 15 bases between. The CDR3 consists of 16 residues.